A single sample gave rise to the 19 T cell receptor beta chains below, sequenced in a study of T cells expressing NK-cell markers. TCRdb re-called the 5' RACE reads; every CDR3 protein appears as one record, without DNA. Listed are 550,000 to 600,000 distinct CDR3 sequences; approximately 3.6% falls within the top ten. The specimen was blood T cells: a sorted CD56 or NKG2C T cell subset, CD4+ or CD8+ T cells, or bulk PBMC T cells (not recorded which). Every receptor here comes from a young man in good health.

The V gene is TRBV7-9, the J gene TRBJ2-5; TCRdb lists TRBD1, though no DNA is available to test this call. The CDR3 is 16 residues long. Looked up from germline, CDR1 is SEHNR and CDR2 is FQNEAQ (reference sequence). The CDR3 loop reads CASSLVPSVRGETQYF.

This chain joins TRBV24-1 and TRBJ2-1. CDR3 length equals 17 residues. CDR1 KGHDR and CDR2 SFDVKD come from the germline V gene. CDR3 sequence reads: CATSDPVGRGVFNEQFF.

This sequence joins TRBV7-3 and TRBJ2-2; the D gene TCRdb calls, TRBD2, cannot be checked with no DNA. Looked up from germline, CDR1 is SGHTA and CDR2 is FQGTGA. The CDR3 has 14 residues. CDR3 sequence reads: CASTGTSVSGELFF.

The gene calls are TRBV6-5 and TRBJ2-5; the D gene TCRdb calls, TRBD1, cannot be checked with no DNA. Germline V gene sequence: CDR1 MNHEY, CDR2 SVGAGI. The CDR3 spans 16 residues. CDR3 amino acids: CASSYSSQGWEETQYF.

The chain combines TRBV12-3 or TRBV12-4 with TRBJ2-5; there is no DNA to check the TCRdb D call of TRBD1. The CDR3 contains 16 residues. The CDR3 sequence is CASSLGQGGLQETQYF.

The chain uses TRBV29-1 and TRBJ1-2; there is no DNA to check the TCRdb D call of TRBD1. The CDR3 loop spans 14 amino acids. Germline CDR1 is SQVTM and CDR2 is ANQGSEA. CDR3 amino acids: CSVDPGPLSEGYTF.

This chain's CDR3 is CASSQVPASEPRNEQFF. The chain joins TRBV4-3 to TRBJ2-1; TCRdb reports TRBD2, a call that lacks DNA to check it against. Per the germline V gene, CDR1 is LGHNA and CDR2 is YSLEER. The CDR3 sequence is 17 residues long.

CDR3 protein: CASSQGSRGSGANVLTF. This rearrangement joins TRBV3-1 to TRBJ2-6; TCRdb outputs TRBD1, but without DNA this stays unchecked. CDR1 is LGHDT, CDR2 YNNKEL, per germline (reference sequence). The CDR3 covers 17 residues.

The V gene is TRBV7-9, the J gene TRBJ1-4. The CDR3 sequence is 12 residues long. The germline CDR1 and CDR2 sequences are SEHNR and FQNEAQ (reference sequence). This chain's CDR3 is CASSSRSEKLFF.

This rearrangement joins TRBV12-3 or TRBV12-4 to TRBJ1-2; the D gene TCRdb calls, TRBD1, cannot be checked with no DNA. The CDR3 spans 16 residues. The CDR3 spells CASTQYSSGTDYGYTF.

V usage is TRBV7-2 and J usage is TRBJ2-3. The CDR3 totals 15 residues. Looked up from germline, CDR1 is SGHTA and CDR2 is FQGNSA. The CDR3 here is CASSFSGSLGDTQYF.

The CDR3 spells CASPPRVGVPSSTDTQYF. J is TRBJ2-3 and V is TRBV28; TCRdb's D gene call, TRBD1, goes unchecked for lack of DNA. The CDR3 is 18 amino acids. CDR1 and CDR2 (germline): MDHEN, SYDVKM.

This chain links TRBV5-1 with TRBJ2-7. Germline loops: CDR1 SGHRS, CDR2 YFSETQ. The CDR3 is made up of 13 amino acids. CDR3 protein: CASSYTGLGEQYF. Full variable domain (rest looked up from reference TRBV5-1 and TRBJ2-7): KAGVTQTPRYLIKTRGQQVTLSCSPISGHRSVSWYQQTPGQGLQFLFEYFSETQRNKGNFPGRFSGRQFSNSRSEMNVSTLELGDSALYLCASSYTGLGEQYFGPGTRLTVT.

J is TRBJ1-5 and V is TRBV20-1. The germline gives CDR1 DFQATT, CDR2 SNEGSKA (reference sequence). This CDR3 comprises 13 residues. The CDR3 loop is CSASTRNNQPQHF.

This chain connects TRBV27 to TRBJ2-2; TCRdb's D gene call, TRBD2, goes unchecked for lack of DNA. Germline CDR1 is MNHEY and CDR2 is SMNVEV (reference sequence). The CDR3 covers 15 residues. CDR3 protein: CASIQWGGFTGELFF.

The rearrangement links TRBV20-1 to TRBJ2-3. This CDR3 region has 14 residues. Germline CDR1 DFQATT, CDR2 SNEGSKA (reference sequence). CDR3 amino acids: CSAWPLSSTDTQYF.

CDR3 sequence: CASSQVWGGEKLFF. J is TRBJ1-4 and V is TRBV4-1. This CDR3 comprises 14 residues. CDR1 MGHRA and CDR2 YSYEKL come from the germline V gene.

The J gene is TRBJ2-3, the V gene TRBV7-3; TCRdb indicates TRBD1, and absent DNA this call remains unverified. The CDR3 runs to 16 residues. The germline V gene has CDR1 SGHTA and CDR2 FQGTGA. CDR3 loop: CASSLTWQGMGNTQYF.

The chain joins TRBV7-2 to TRBJ2-7; TCRdb returns TRBD1, unconfirmable since there is no DNA. The CDR3 has 15 residues. Germline V gene lookup returns CDR1 SGHTA and CDR2 FQGNSA. The CDR3 spells CASSFAGTGAYEQYF. The whole variable domain, filled in from reference TRBV7-2 and TRBJ2-7, reads GAGVSQSPSNKVTEKGKDVELRCDPISGHTALYWYRQSLGQGLEFLIYFQGNSAPDKSGLPSDRFSAERTGGSVSTLTIQRTQQEDSAVYLCASSFAGTGAYEQYFGPGTRLTVT.